The 28 T cell receptor beta chains reported below all come from one sample, sequenced in a study of blood T cell repertoires in COVID-19. Clones were sequenced by immunoSEQ multiplex PCR, and TCRdb holds only the in-frame ones, with some missing. The data hold more than 90,000 clones, with around 85% observed a single time. The sample consisted of peripheral blood. The origin of the receptors is a man in his 70s who had recovered from COVID-19.

This chain joins TRBV5-1 and TRBJ1-4, with D maybe TRBD1 (5 bases). The germline V gene encodes CDR1 SGHRS and CDR2 YFSETQ. The CDR3 length is 14 residues. Deletions cut 0 bases from V and 3 bases from J, with 6 bases between. The CDR3 sequence is CASSLGQPNEKLFF. For the CDR3, the DNA is TGCGCCAGCAGCTTGGGACAGCCTAATGAAAAACTGTTTTTT.

The V and J genes are TRBV20-1 and TRBJ2-7; D remains unclear. Germline CDR1 and CDR2: DFQATT and SNEGSKA (reference sequence). The V end lost 3 bases, the J end lost 3 bases, and 6 bases lay between the germline ends. The CDR3 is 11 amino acids. The CDR3 spells CSASESYEQYF. The CDR3 coding sequence is TGCAGTGCTAGCGAGAGCTACGAGCAGTACTTC.

This sequence joins TRBV2 and TRBJ1-2, with 8 bases aligning to TRBD1. Germline CDR1 SNHLY, CDR2 FYNNEI. The CDR3 length is 15 residues. The J segment lost 3 bases and the V segment lost 5 bases, leaving 8 bases of the junction unmatched. Written as DNA, the CDR3 is TGTGCCAGCAGTATTCAGGGGGCGGGAGACTATGGCTACACCTTC. It encodes CASSIQGAGDYGYTF.

The chain is built from TRBV29-1 and TRBJ2-1; possible D gene TRBD2, 5 bases. Germline-derived CDR1 and CDR2 are SQVTM and ANQGSEA. The CDR3 is 14 amino acids. V gave up 5 bases and J gave up 0 bases, with 11 bases separating them. CDR3 loop: CSVLGTSSYNEQFF. In DNA, the CDR3 is TGCAGCGTTTTAGGAACTAGCTCCTACAATGAGCAGTTCTTC.

This clone was seen more than once but under ten times. The CDR3 reads CASSSGTATGNTIYF. The CDR3 DNA reads as TGCGCCAGCAGCTCCGGGACAGCGACAGGAAACACCATATATTTT. The chain recombines TRBV5-1 with TRBJ1-3, with TRBD1 matching 7 bases. CDR1 SGHRS and CDR2 YFSETQ come from the germline V gene. CDR3 length equals 15 residues. Unmatched junction bases numbered 7, after V lost 3 bases and J lost 4 bases.

The gene calls are TRBV6-5 and TRBJ1-1; 9 bases fit TRBD1. In germline, CDR1 is MNHEY, CDR2 SVGAGI. The CDR3 sequence is 15 residues long. V shed 10 bases, J shed 1 base, and the junction held 10 bases outside the gene matches. The CDR3 region has the DNA TGTGCCACCAGCCGACAGGGGGTTAGGAACACTGAAGCTTTCTTT. Amino acids: CATSRQGVRNTEAFF.

V gene TRBV2 combines with J gene TRBJ2-2; D remains ambiguous. CDR3 size: 12 residues. Looked up from germline, CDR1 is SNHLY and CDR2 is FYNNEI. The germline V and J ends were trimmed by 7 bases and 4 bases, with 7 bases remaining between them. CDR3 DNA: TGTGCCAGCACGTGGAGCACCGGGGAGCTGTTTTTT. Protein product: CASTWSTGELFF.

This clone appeared a single time. The genes are TRBV7-2 and TRBJ1-2; 8 nucleotides agree with TRBD1. This CDR3 region has 15 residues. The trim removed 1 base at V and 2 bases at J, leaving 3 bases unmatched. Per germline, CDR1 SGHTA and CDR2 FQGNSA. CDR3 protein: CASSLVAGGNYGYTF. The CDR3 bases are TGTGCCAGCAGCTTAGTTGCAGGGGGCAACTATGGCTACACCTTC.

V and J are TRBV4-1 and TRBJ2-3; D gene uncertain. The CDR3 has 14 amino acids. Per germline, CDR1 MGHRA and CDR2 YSYEKL. V lost 1 base and J 3 bases, leaving 8 bases between the germline ends. The CDR3 here is CASSQAIRTDTQYF. CDR3 nucleotides: TGCGCCAGCAGCCAAGCCATCAGGACAGATACGCAGTATTTT.

This clone was recorded only once. This sequence joins TRBV27 and TRBJ2-3; 9 bases map to TRBD2. Germline CDR1 is MNHEY and CDR2 is SMNVEV (reference sequence). This CDR3 region has 16 residues. Trimming at V came to 5 bases and at J to 6 bases, leaving 12 bases not matched to a gene. CDR3 sequence: CASSPSGRGGVDTQYF. The CDR3 coding sequence is TGTGCCAGCAGTCCGTCTGGGCGGGGGGGCGTGGATACGCAGTATTTT.

The rearrangement joins TRBV5-1 to TRBJ1-2; TRBD1 might be the D (5 bases). CDR3 length: 14 amino acids. V was pared by 0 bases and J by 2 bases, with 8 bases between. Germline CDR1 SGHRS, CDR2 YFSETQ. The CDR3 DNA reads as TGCGCCAGCAGCTTGGCGGGGGTAAACTATGGCTACACCTTC. Its protein is CASSLAGVNYGYTF. Using reference TRBV5-1 and TRBJ1-2 for the parts outside the CDR3, the full variable domain is KAGVTQTPRYLIKTRGQQVTLSCSPISGHRSVSWYQQTPGQGLQFLFEYFSETQRNKGNFPGRFSGRQFSNSRSEMNVSTLELGDSALYLCASSLAGVNYGYTFGSGTRLTVV.

The chain has TRBV6-2 or TRBV6-3 and TRBJ2-1, with D maybe TRBD2 (6 bases). Looked up from germline, CDR1 is MNHEY and CDR2 is SVGEGT. Trimming removed 5 bases at V and 0 bases at J, with 11 bases between. This CDR3 comprises 15 residues. CDR3 sequence reads: CASSPPAGSYNEQFF. The DNA for the CDR3 is TGTGCCAGCAGTCCGCCAGCGGGCTCCTACAATGAGCAGTTCTTC.

The chain carries TRBV11-2 and TRBJ2-4, with 10 bases aligning to TRBD1. V shed 4 bases, J shed 1 base, and the junction held 7 bases outside the gene matches. This CDR3 has 17 residues. Per the germline V gene, CDR1 is SGHAT and CDR2 is FQNNGV. Here the CDR3 reads CASSSRTGGIAKNIQYF. CDR3 sequence (DNA): TGTGCCAGCAGCTCTCGGACAGGGGGGATCGCCAAAAACATTCAGTACTTC.

V usage is TRBV11-2 and J usage is TRBJ1-6; no definite D call. Trimming removed 2 bases at V and 8 bases at J, with 13 bases between. This CDR3 has 15 residues. Germline assignment: CDR1 SGHAT and CDR2 FQNNGV. Here the CDR3 DNA reads TGTGCCAGCAGCTTAAGGTCGGGTCTCGATTCACCCCTCCACTTT. It translates to CASSLRSGLDSPLHF.

The gene calls are TRBV19 and TRBJ1-2, with D perhaps TRBD1 (5 bases). From germline, CDR1 is LNHDA and CDR2 SQIVND (reference sequence). The CDR3 spans 16 residues. The germline V and J ends were trimmed by 5 bases and 3 bases, with 19 bases remaining between them. The DNA for the CDR3 is TGTGCCAGTAGTTATAGCACAGGAACCATTTACTATGGCTACACCTTC. Its protein is CASSYSTGTIYYGYTF.

The chain uses TRBV7-7 and TRBJ2-7; TRBD1 matches at 8 bases. The junction had 8 bases not matched to a gene; V was cut back by 5 bases and J by 2 bases. The CDR3 has 15 residues. CDR1 is SSHAT and CDR2 is FNYEAQ in the germline V gene (reference sequence). DNA for the CDR3: TGTGCCAGCAGCGCGGGGACAGGCGTAACCTACGAGCAGTACTTC. Translating it yields CASSAGTGVTYEQYF.

This clone came up a few times. V and J are TRBV18 and TRBJ2-7; D may be TRBD2 (7 bases). The CDR3 totals 15 residues. The V end lost 0 bases, the J end lost 0 bases, and 9 bases lay between the germline ends. Looked up from germline, CDR1 is KGHSH and CDR2 is LQKENI. The CDR3 loop is CASSPPRGASYEQYF. CDR3 DNA sequence: TGTGCCAGCTCACCACCACGGGGGGCCTCCTACGAGCAGTACTTC.

The J gene is TRBJ1-1, the V gene TRBV18, with 7 bases identical to TRBD1. V dropped 5 bases and J dropped 3; count of bases not matched to a gene: 6. Germline loops: CDR1 KGHSH, CDR2 LQKENI. The CDR3 contains 14 residues. The CDR3 is CASSVTGVDTEAFF. The CDR3 nucleotides are TGTGCCAGCTCAGTAACAGGGGTGGACACTGAAGCTTTCTTT.

The rearrangement joins TRBV21-1 to TRBJ1-5; the table gives TRBD1 as D, unverified against the DNA. TRBV21-1 is noted as a pseudogene. The CDR3 loop spans 18 amino acids. The CDR3 DNA sequence: TGTGCCAGCAGCCCCCGGGACAGGGGGGCATATAGCAATCAGCCCCAGCATTTT. Residues: CASSPRDRGAYSNQPQHF.

V is TRBV4-2 and J is TRBJ2-5; D call uncertain. The length of the CDR3 is 14 residues. CDR1 is LGHNA, CDR2 YNFKEQ, per germline. Trimming cost V 1 base and J 2 bases, with 8 bases left between them. As DNA, the CDR3 is TGTGCCAGCAGCCAAGCTTCCCAGCAAGAGACCCAGTACTTC. Protein product: CASSQASQQETQYF.

V gene TRBV12-3 or TRBV12-4 combines with J gene TRBJ1-1; 7 nucleotides line up with TRBD1. The ends lost 5 bases at V and 5 bases at J; junction bases unmatched: 5. There are 13 residues in the CDR3. CDR3 sequence: CASSTQGGTEAFF. The CDR3 DNA reads as TGTGCCAGCAGTACGCAGGGGGGAACTGAAGCTTTCTTT.

J is TRBJ2-7 and V is TRBV7-9; D unresolved. The CDR3 extends over 13 amino acids. With 1 base removed from V and 4 bases from J, the gap between germline ends came to 8 bases. Germline V gene data show CDR1 as SEHNR and CDR2 as FQNEAQ (reference sequence). CDR3 loop: CASSLVKSYEQYF. DNA for the CDR3: TGTGCCAGCAGCTTAGTTAAATCTTACGAGCAGTACTTC.

The chain is built from TRBV15 and TRBJ2-3; a possible D gene is TRBD2 (6 bases). CDR1 and CDR2 from the germline V gene are LNHNV and YYDKDF (reference sequence). V dropped 1 base and J dropped 2 bases, with 13 bases sitting between them. The CDR3 has 16 residues. The chain's CDR3 is CATSRVRAGPTDTQYF. The CDR3, as DNA: TGTGCCACCAGCAGAGTGAGGGCGGGGCCCACAGATACGCAGTATTTT.

V and J are TRBV28 and TRBJ1-2, with 8 bases lining up with TRBD1. Germline V gene data show CDR1 as MDHEN and CDR2 as SYDVKM. Trimming at V came to 6 bases and at J to 2 bases, leaving 8 bases not matched to a gene. This CDR3 comprises 15 residues. CDR3 sequence: CASSTMRTGNYGYTF. The CDR3, as DNA: TGTGCCAGCAGCACAATGCGGACAGGGAACTATGGCTACACCTTC.

The chain joins TRBV10-3 to TRBJ2-3; perhaps TRBD1 as D (5 bases). Germline CDR1 and CDR2: ENHRY and SYGVKD. Trimming cost V 3 bases and J 11 bases, with 18 bases left between them. The CDR3 sequence is 14 residues long. The CDR3 spells CAISDQVGVREQYF. DNA of the CDR3: TGTGCCATCAGTGATCAAGTAGGAGTCAGGGAGCAGTATTTT.

This sequence joins TRBV4-1 and TRBJ2-7; 7 bases align to TRBD2. V lost 0 bases to trimming and J lost 2 bases; unmatched junction nucleotides: 10. The germline V gene encodes CDR1 MGHRA and CDR2 YSYEKL. CDR3 length equals 17 residues. CDR3 in amino acids: CASSQDPLGSGAYEQYF. The DNA of the CDR3 is TGCGCCAGCAGCCAAGATCCCCTTGGGAGCGGGGCCTACGAGCAGTACTTC.

A single count supports this clone. This rearrangement joins TRBV6-1 to TRBJ1-5; 7 bases are shared with TRBD1. This CDR3 region has 15 residues. V shed 2 bases and J 7 bases; nucleotides not matched to a gene: 8. Germline V lookup: CDR1 MNHNS, CDR2 SASEGT. In DNA form, the CDR3 reads TGTGCCAGCAGTGAATTGAGGGGGCGCGGGCAGCCCCAGCATTTT. It encodes CASSELRGRGQPQHF.

V is TRBV11-2 and J is TRBJ2-7; TRBD2 matches 9 bases. The germline CDR1 and CDR2 sequences are SGHAT and FQNNGV. Unmatched junction bases numbered 3, after V lost 6 bases and J lost 0 bases. The CDR3 totals 14 residues. Here the CDR3 DNA reads TGTGCCAGCAGGCCTAGCGGGAACTCCTACGAGCAGTACTTC. Protein sequence: CASRPSGNSYEQYF.